These 26 T cell receptor beta chains were sequenced from one sample in a study of technical replicates of blood from a few donors. TCRdb's table, derived via immunoSEQ multiplex PCR, lists solely in-frame clones and lacks some. The table lists some 80,000 clones, around 94% of them singletons. The material sequenced was T cells isolated from PBMCs. The receptors shown here come from a human donor in good health.

The V gene is TRBV27, the J gene TRBJ2-2, with 9 bases lining up with TRBD2. The CDR3 is 17 amino acids. With 1 base clipped from V and 5 bases from J, the junction kept 8 bases outside the gene matches. CDR1 is MNHEY and CDR2 is SMNVEV in the germline V gene (reference sequence). CDR3 sequence reads: CASSLYPQSGRTGELFF. The CDR3 DNA sequence: TGTGCCAGCAGTTTATACCCCCAGAGCGGGAGGACCGGGGAGCTGTTTTTT.

V is TRBV7-9 and J is TRBJ2-1; D remains ambiguous. Germline V gives CDR1 SEHNR, CDR2 FQNEAQ (reference sequence). V was trimmed by 5 bases and J by 6 bases, leaving 17 bases between them. The CDR3 has 15 residues. The CDR3 protein is CASSNAEAQRNEQFF. CDR3 nucleotides: TGTGCCAGCAGCAACGCAGAGGCCCAACGCAATGAGCAGTTCTTC.

J is TRBJ1-2 and V is TRBV19; D perhaps matches TRBD1 (5 bases). This CDR3 comprises 12 residues. Trimming removed 3 bases from V and 13 bases from J, with 15 bases in between. CDR1 and CDR2 (germline): LNHDA, SQIVND (reference sequence). CDR3: CASSIGGGKGTF. As DNA, the CDR3 is TGTGCCAGTAGTATCGGCGGGGGTAAGGGCACCTTC.

This chain uses TRBV5-1 with TRBJ2-3; the match to TRBD2 covers 10 bases. The germline CDR1 and CDR2 sequences are SGHRS and YFSETQ. CDR3 length equals 20 residues. Germline trimming cut 0 bases from V and 0 bases from J; bases unmatched to any gene: 13. The CDR3 reads CASSLENSGLAPVSTDTQYF. CDR3 nucleotide sequence: TGCGCCAGCAGCTTGGAGAATTCGGGACTAGCGCCCGTGAGCACAGATACGCAGTATTTT.

This clone was detected a few times. The CDR3 DNA reads as TGTGCCAGCAGCTCCCATGGGGGGACCGGGGAGCTGTTTTTT. It codes for CASSSHGGTGELFF. This sequence joins TRBV7-3 and TRBJ2-2; D might be TRBD2 (6 bases). CDR3 length: 14 residues. CDR1 and CDR2 from the germline V gene are SGHTA and FQGTGA. V was clipped by 4 bases and J by 5 bases, with 11 bases between them. Together with reference TRBV7-3 and TRBJ2-2, the CDR3 gives the full variable domain: GAGVSQTPSNKVTEKGKYVELRCDPISGHTALYWYRQSLGQGPEFLIYFQGTGAADDSGLPNDRFFAVRPEGSVSTLKIQRTERGDSAVYLCASSSHGGTGELFFGEGSRLTVL.

The chain recombines TRBV7-3 with TRBJ2-1, with unresolved D. Germline V gene lookup returns CDR1 SGHTA and CDR2 FQGTGA. V lost 1 base, J lost 3 bases, and 7 bases lay in between. This CDR3 region has 14 residues. The CDR3, as DNA: TGTGCCAGCAGCTTAAACCACGGCTACAATGAGCAGTTCTTC. This codes for CASSLNHGYNEQFF. Looking up the rest from reference TRBV7-3 and TRBJ2-1 gives the full variable domain: GAGVSQTPSNKVTEKGKYVELRCDPISGHTALYWYRQSLGQGPEFLIYFQGTGAADDSGLPNDRFFAVRPEGSVSTLKIQRTERGDSAVYLCASSLNHGYNEQFFGPGTRLTVL.

The chain recombines TRBV21-1 with TRBJ2-1; the table names TRBD2, a call not compared with the DNA. TRBV21-1 counts as a pseudogene. This CDR3 region has 20 residues. CDR3 nucleotides: TGTGCCAGCAGCATACTAGGGACTAGCGGGATCCCTGCTGGCTACAATGAGCAGTTCTTC. This gives the protein CASSILGTSGIPAGYNEQFF.

The J gene is TRBJ2-5, the V gene TRBV13, with D possibly being TRBD1 (7 bases). The CDR3 totals 16 residues. Trimming shortened V by 1 base and J by 2 bases, and 14 bases separated the two germline ends. Germline values: CDR1 PRHDT, CDR2 FYEKMQ (reference sequence). The CDR3 protein is CASSLVATGTQETQYF. The CDR3 DNA reads as TGTGCCAGCAGCTTAGTCGCGACAGGGACTCAAGAGACCCAGTACTTC.

This chain links TRBV30 with TRBJ2-7; 7 bases fit TRBD1. This CDR3 has 14 residues. Germline CDR1 is GTSNPN and CDR2 is SVGIG (reference sequence). V lost 5 bases to trimming and J lost 2 bases; unmatched junction nucleotides: 9. The CDR3 loop reads CAWATGTATYEQYF. The CDR3 region has the DNA TGTGCCTGGGCTACCGGGACAGCGACCTACGAGCAGTACTTC.

This clone was recorded only once. The chain recombines TRBV4-1 with TRBJ1-1; 7 bases are a match to TRBD1. This CDR3 region has 14 residues. Germline V gene data show CDR1 as MGHRA and CDR2 as YSYEKL. Germline trimming cut 1 base from V and 6 bases from J; bases unmatched to any gene: 5. The CDR3, as DNA: TGCGCCAGCAGCCAAGTAGGACAGGCCTCTGAAGCTTTCTTT. This translates into CASSQVGQASEAFF.

This chain links TRBV7-2 with TRBJ2-7, with D unresolved. CDR3 length: 16 residues. The germline V gene encodes CDR1 SGHTA and CDR2 FQGNSA. V lost 1 base, J lost 0 bases, and 13 bases lay in between. The CDR3 sequence is CASSLVPERYSYEQYF. The CDR3 DNA reads TGTGCCAGCAGCTTAGTCCCAGAGCGCTACTCCTACGAGCAGTACTTC. Based on the CDR3 plus reference TRBV7-2 and TRBJ2-7, the full variable domain is GAGVSQSPSNKVTEKGKDVELRCDPISGHTALYWYRQSLGQGLEFLIYFQGNSAPDKSGLPSDRFSAERTGGSVSTLTIQRTQQEDSAVYLCASSLVPERYSYEQYFGPGTRLTVT.

This rearrangement joins TRBV7-2 to TRBJ2-7, with D possibly TRBD2 on 6 matching bases. The V gene lost 1 base and the J gene lost 2 bases, with 12 bases spanning the gap. Germline CDR1 reads SGHTA; CDR2 reads FQGNSA. The CDR3 is made up of 15 amino acids. The CDR3 loop reads CASSLVATSAYEQYF. DNA of the CDR3: TGTGCCAGCAGCTTAGTTGCGACTAGTGCCTACGAGCAGTACTTC.

The CDR3 here is CAGRTGTNYGYTF. CDR3 sequence (DNA): TGTGCCGGAAGGACAGGGACTAACTATGGCTACACCTTC. This chain uses TRBV2 with TRBJ1-2, with 8 bases that match TRBD1. V lost 11 bases, J lost 0 bases, and 5 bases stayed unmatched. This CDR3 is built from 13 residues. Germline-derived CDR1 and CDR2 are SNHLY and FYNNEI.

V gene TRBV2 combines with J gene TRBJ2-1; 7 nucleotides match TRBD2. This CDR3 has 13 residues. The V and J ends lost 7 bases and 1 base, in that order; junction bases with no gene match: 1. CDR1 is SNHLY, CDR2 FYNNEI, per germline. DNA for the CDR3: TGTGCCAGCATGGGAGGGTCCTACAATGAGCAGTTCTTC. Translated, it gives CASMGGSYNEQFF.

This clone was seen only a few times. The chain uses TRBV13 and TRBJ2-7, with TRBD2 as a possible D gene (7 bases). V gave up 3 bases and J gave up 6 bases, with 12 bases separating them. Germline CDR1 is PRHDT and CDR2 is FYEKMQ (reference sequence). The CDR3 is 13 residues long. Here the CDR3 reads CASSFHREGEQYF. Here the CDR3 DNA reads TGTGCCAGCAGCTTTCACAGGGAGGGCGAGCAGTACTTC.

The chain links TRBV5-1 to TRBJ1-5; tentative D call: TRBD1 (6 bases). The CDR3 length is 14 residues. V shed 0 bases and J shed 7 bases, with 11 bases lying between them. CDR1 is SGHRS, CDR2 YFSETQ, per germline. The CDR3 nucleotides are TGCGCCAGCAGCTTGGCGGCAGGGGTCCAGCCCCAGCATTTT. Its translation is CASSLAAGVQPQHF.

This chain connects TRBV27 to TRBJ1-2; 10 bases map to TRBD1. The CDR3 spans 14 residues. J was trimmed by 8 bases and V by 6 bases; bases with no gene match: 9. Germline-derived CDR1 and CDR2 are MNHEY and SMNVEV (reference sequence). The CDR3 region is CASSPGTGVGGYTF. Here the CDR3 DNA reads TGTGCCAGCAGCCCCGGGACAGGGGTTGGGGGCTACACCTTC.

The chain joins TRBV6-4 to TRBJ1-2; D possibly corresponds to TRBD1 (6 bases). The CDR3 contains 13 residues. Trimming removed 5 bases at V and 8 bases at J, with 15 bases between. Germline V gives CDR1 MRHNA, CDR2 SNTAGT. The CDR3 DNA reads as TGTGCCAGCAGTTTAATCCCAGGGGAGGGCTACACCTTC. It codes for CASSLIPGEGYTF.

This chain connects TRBV27 to TRBJ2-7; 7 bases map to TRBD1. With 4 bases clipped from V and 7 bases from J, the junction kept 10 bases outside the gene matches. CDR1 and CDR2 from the germline V gene are MNHEY and SMNVEV (reference sequence). The CDR3 extends over 14 amino acids. Written as DNA, the CDR3 is TGTGCCAGCAGTTATACAGGGGTTACGAGGGAGCAGTACTTC. Protein product: CASSYTGVTREQYF.

This chain connects TRBV7-3 to TRBJ2-1, with 9 bases matching TRBD2. There are 17 residues in the CDR3. Germline V gene lookup returns CDR1 SGHTA and CDR2 FQGTGA. V gave up 5 bases and J gave up 10 bases; unmatched junction bases: 18. The DNA of the CDR3 is TGTGCCAGCAGCCCCCGCCCTGGATCAGCGGGAGGCCCCGAGCAGTTCTTC. Amino acid sequence: CASSPRPGSAGGPEQFF. Complete variable domain (other parts from reference TRBV7-3 and TRBJ2-1): GAGVSQTPSNKVTEKGKYVELRCDPISGHTALYWYRQSLGQGPEFLIYFQGTGAADDSGLPNDRFFAVRPEGSVSTLKIQRTERGDSAVYLCASSPRPGSAGGPEQFFGPGTRLTVL.

This chain links TRBV6-5 with TRBJ2-2; D is undetermined. This CDR3 has 12 amino acids. Germline CDR1 is MNHEY and CDR2 is SVGAGI. V was cut by 8 bases and J by 7 bases, with 11 bases left in between. Here the CDR3 reads CASQVPGGELFF. The CDR3 DNA follows: TGTGCCAGCCAAGTGCCAGGCGGGGAGCTGTTTTTT.

The chain is built from TRBV4-1 and TRBJ2-7; a possible D gene is TRBD1 (5 bases). The CDR3 has 16 amino acids. The germline V gene has CDR1 MGHRA and CDR2 YSYEKL. Deletions cut 0 bases from V and 1 base from J, with 13 bases between. This chain's CDR3 is CASSQDSPGWSYEQYF. DNA of the CDR3: TGCGCCAGCAGCCAAGATAGCCCAGGGTGGTCCTACGAGCAGTACTTC.

V is TRBV11-2 and J is TRBJ2-1; 9 nucleotides match TRBD2. There are 14 residues in the CDR3. V trimming: 5 bases; J trimming: 8 bases; junction bases outside the gene matches: 7. Germline V lookup: CDR1 SGHAT, CDR2 FQNNGV. The CDR3 DNA follows: TGTGCCAGCAGCCGCCCGGGACTAGCAGATGAGCAGTTCTTC. This translates into CASSRPGLADEQFF.

This chain links TRBV6-5 with TRBJ1-1; a weak D match, TRBD1 (6 bases). Germline V gives CDR1 MNHEY, CDR2 SVGAGI. This CDR3 spans 14 amino acids. V was shortened by 5 bases and J by 1 base, with 11 bases between the two germline ends. CDR3 nucleotides: TGTGCCAGCAGTCACAGGGAAAGGAACACTGAAGCTTTCTTT. This encodes CASSHRERNTEAFF.

V gene TRBV19 combines with J gene TRBJ2-3; 8 positions agree with TRBD1. Germline values: CDR1 LNHDA, CDR2 SQIVND (reference sequence). The CDR3 contains 15 residues. V shed 7 bases and J 2 bases; nucleotides not matched to a gene: 8. CDR3 DNA: TGTGCCAGTAAGAGGACAGGGACTTTCACAGATACGCAGTATTTT. Its translation: CASKRTGTFTDTQYF.

The chain uses TRBV5-1 and TRBJ2-5, with 13 bases lining up with TRBD2. The junction had 7 bases not matched to a gene; V was cut back by 0 bases and J by 5 bases. This CDR3 region has 17 residues. Germline CDR1 reads SGHRS; CDR2 reads YFSETQ. CDR3 in DNA: TGCGCCAGCAGCTTGGGAGGGACGACTAGCGGGAGGGAGACCCAGTACTTC. It encodes CASSLGGTTSGRETQYF.